These T cell receptor beta chains were read from a single sample in a study of cytotoxic CD8 clonotypes in ibrutinib-treated CLL. Measured with immunoSEQ multiplex PCR; TCRdb has only the in-frame clones, and not every one. The sample includes approximately 22,000 clones, around 68% of them seen just once. This material consisted of PBMCs, taken before ibrutinib treatment. These receptors were taken from a human donor with chronic lymphocytic leukemia. Both conserved end residues are trimmed from each CDR3. Each record gives: V gene, J gene, CDR3 protein.

v_call: TRBV28; j_call: TRBJ2-3; cdr3_aa: ASSLPGGGRTDTQY
v_call: TRBV6-5; j_call: TRBJ1-4; cdr3_aa: ASSIRRDEKLF
v_call: TRBV2; j_call: TRBJ2-3; cdr3_aa: ASSVREKDTQY
v_call: TRBV28; j_call: TRBJ2-6; cdr3_aa: ASSRRGMGANVLT
v_call: TRBV25-1; j_call: TRBJ2-1; cdr3_aa: ASRDRRGGSSYNEQF
v_call: TRBV20-1; j_call: TRBJ2-1; cdr3_aa: SARDLEEQF
v_call: TRBV18; j_call: TRBJ2-6; cdr3_aa: ASSPRTIDPLSTGANVLT
v_call: TRBV19; j_call: TRBJ2-2; cdr3_aa: ASRGGATGELF
v_call: TRBV18; j_call: TRBJ2-1; cdr3_aa: ASSVPGQAGYNEQF
v_call: TRBV7-6; j_call: TRBJ2-3; cdr3_aa: ASSLTGGTDTQY
v_call: TRBV11-3; j_call: TRBJ2-5; cdr3_aa: ASSRDGAGETQY
v_call: TRBV5-5; j_call: TRBJ2-5; cdr3_aa: ASSLGPGQEETQY
v_call: TRBV18; j_call: TRBJ1-6; cdr3_aa: ASSLNPGTGEPPLH
v_call: TRBV28; j_call: TRBJ1-1; cdr3_aa: ASSLGALNTEAF
v_call: TRBV10-2; j_call: TRBJ2-7; cdr3_aa: ASRSGSGVGYEQY
v_call: TRBV11-3; j_call: TRBJ2-5; cdr3_aa: ASSLGQNYQETQY
v_call: TRBV5-1; j_call: TRBJ2-1; cdr3_aa: ASSPGLAGSEQF
v_call: TRBV4-2; j_call: TRBJ2-1; cdr3_aa: ASSQRITGGSYNEQF
v_call: TRBV5-5; j_call: TRBJ2-1; cdr3_aa: ASSRTGTGGRSASYNEQF
v_call: TRBV25-1; j_call: TRBJ2-3; cdr3_aa: ASSEDQRDGGTDTQY
v_call: TRBV5-1; j_call: TRBJ2-3; cdr3_aa: ASSLGTGGTDTQY
v_call: TRBV27; j_call: TRBJ2-7; cdr3_aa: ASSLIPLYEQY
v_call: TRBV29-1; j_call: TRBJ2-3; cdr3_aa: SVLRTGGPDTQY
v_call: TRBV6-1; j_call: TRBJ1-1; cdr3_aa: AISQGGFGTEAF
v_call: TRBV29-1; j_call: TRBJ1-5; cdr3_aa: SVGTGGNQPQH
v_call: TRBV7-9; j_call: TRBJ2-2; cdr3_aa: ASSYAPTGTDTGELF
v_call: TRBV28; j_call: TRBJ2-1; cdr3_aa: ASSFLEEGNEQF
v_call: TRBV9; j_call: TRBJ2-5; cdr3_aa: ASSVAPSGGGKTQY
v_call: TRBV18; j_call: TRBJ2-7; cdr3_aa: ASSPGGSYEQY
v_call: TRBV5-1; j_call: TRBJ2-7; cdr3_aa: ASSLYGEQY
v_call: TRBV30; j_call: TRBJ2-7; cdr3_aa: AWSHSGGYSYEQY
v_call: TRBV9; j_call: TRBJ2-1; cdr3_aa: ASSPLGGRPPWEQF
v_call: TRBV2; j_call: TRBJ2-3; cdr3_aa: ASSEVLGTDTQY
v_call: TRBV5-1; j_call: TRBJ2-6; cdr3_aa: ASSLGQNSGANVLT
v_call: TRBV5-6; j_call: TRBJ2-1; cdr3_aa: ASSLAWGYNEQF
v_call: TRBV9; j_call: TRBJ1-2; cdr3_aa: ASSLRPRGDGYT
v_call: TRBV5-1; j_call: TRBJ2-2; cdr3_aa: ASLDGANTGELF
v_call: TRBV5-1; j_call: TRBJ2-1; cdr3_aa: ASSLGGPSSYNEQF
v_call: TRBV7-3; j_call: TRBJ2-1; cdr3_aa: ASSLRPSGRPKRDNEQF
v_call: TRBV14; j_call: TRBJ2-7; cdr3_aa: ASSRHVGGRADEQY
v_call: TRBV23-1; j_call: TRBJ2-7; cdr3_aa: ASSPYYYEQY
v_call: TRBV6-1; j_call: TRBJ2-5; cdr3_aa: ASSPGGGQETQY
v_call: TRBV6-5; j_call: TRBJ1-2; cdr3_aa: ASSYSWGANYGYT
v_call: TRBV6-6; j_call: TRBJ1-3; cdr3_aa: ASSPQGVLGNTIY
v_call: TRBV4-1; j_call: TRBJ2-1; cdr3_aa: ASSQVDLISYNEQF
v_call: TRBV2; j_call: TRBJ2-7; cdr3_aa: ASASGLASYEQY